A single sample gave rise to the 3 T cell receptor beta chains below, sequenced in a study of identifying expanded T cells in peripheral blood. The assay was immunoSEQ multiplex PCR, and TCRdb's table has in-frame clones only and misses some. The repertoire has around 99,000 clones, 88% of them found once; the top ten carry under 9%. The sample comprised blood. These receptors originate from a person aged 18 to 70 in good health.

J is TRBJ1-1 and V is TRBV5-5; D remains ambiguous. Per the germline V gene, CDR1 is SGHKS and CDR2 is YYEKEE (reference sequence). The CDR3 is made up of 14 amino acids. Trimming stripped 7 bases from V and 1 base from J, with 14 bases between. CDR3 nucleotides: TGTGCCAGCGCAAGCCTCGGAGGGAACACTGAAGCTTTCTTT. Amino acid sequence: CASASLGGNTEAFF.

V usage is TRBV7-6 and J usage is TRBJ1-3, with 8 bases fitting TRBD1. There are 15 residues in the CDR3. The trim removed 4 bases at V and 2 bases at J, leaving 4 bases unmatched. Germline lookup yields CDR1 SGHVS and CDR2 FNYEAQ. The CDR3 sequence: CASSSGQGAGNTIYF. CDR3 DNA: TGTGCCAGCAGCTCCGGACAGGGAGCTGGAAACACCATATATTTT. Variable domain in full (rest from reference TRBV7-6 and TRBJ1-3): GAGVSQSPRYKVTKRGQDVALRCDPISGHVSLYWYRQALGQGPEFLTYFNYEAQQDKSGLPNDRFSAERPEGSISTLTIQRTEQRDSAMYRCASSSGQGAGNTIYFGEGSWLTVV.

A word on this clone: One end of the junction does not line up with germline, which may come from a read error. The chain carries TRBV13 and TRBJ2-1; D is unclear. CDR3 length equals 13 residues. Germline loops: CDR1 PRHDT, CDR2 FYEKMQ (reference sequence). CDR3 sequence: CASSLAEYNGQFF. The CDR3 DNA reads TGTGCCAGCAGCTTAGCTGAATACAATGGGCAGTTCTTC.